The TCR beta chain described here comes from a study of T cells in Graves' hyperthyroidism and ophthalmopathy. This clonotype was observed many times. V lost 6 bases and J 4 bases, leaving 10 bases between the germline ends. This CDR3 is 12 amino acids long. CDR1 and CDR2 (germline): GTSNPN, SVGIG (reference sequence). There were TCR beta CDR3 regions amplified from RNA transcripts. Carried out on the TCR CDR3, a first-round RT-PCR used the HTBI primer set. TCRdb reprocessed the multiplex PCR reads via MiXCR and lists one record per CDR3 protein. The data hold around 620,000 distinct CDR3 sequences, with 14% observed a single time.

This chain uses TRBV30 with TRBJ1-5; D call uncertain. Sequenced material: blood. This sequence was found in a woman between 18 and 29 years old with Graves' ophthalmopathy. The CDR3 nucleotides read TGTGCCTGTGGACGGATAAATCAGCCCCAGCATTTT. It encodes CACGRINQPQHF.